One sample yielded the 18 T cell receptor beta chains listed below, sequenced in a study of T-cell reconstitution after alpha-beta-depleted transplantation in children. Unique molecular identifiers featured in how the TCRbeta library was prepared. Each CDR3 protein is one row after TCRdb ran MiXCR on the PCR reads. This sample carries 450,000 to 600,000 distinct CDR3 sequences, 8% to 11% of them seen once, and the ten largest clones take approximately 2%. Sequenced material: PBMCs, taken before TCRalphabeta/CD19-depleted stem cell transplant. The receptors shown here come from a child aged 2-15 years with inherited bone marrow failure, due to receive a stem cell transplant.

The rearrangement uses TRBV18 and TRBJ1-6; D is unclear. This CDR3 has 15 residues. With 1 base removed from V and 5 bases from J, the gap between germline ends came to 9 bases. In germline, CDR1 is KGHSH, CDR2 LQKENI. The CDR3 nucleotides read TGTGCCAGCTCACCACGGACGGTCGATAATTCACCCCTCCACTTT. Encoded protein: CASSPRTVDNSPLHF.

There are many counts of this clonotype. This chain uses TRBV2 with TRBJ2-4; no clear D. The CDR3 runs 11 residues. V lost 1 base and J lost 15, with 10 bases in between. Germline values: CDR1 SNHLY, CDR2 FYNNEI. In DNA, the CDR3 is TGTGCCAGCAGTGAAGTCGGGTATAGGTACTTC. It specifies CASSEVGYRYF. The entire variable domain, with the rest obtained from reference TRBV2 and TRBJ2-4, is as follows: EPEVTQTPSHQVTQMGQEVILRCVPISNHLYFYWYRQILGQKVEFLVSFYNNEISEKSEIFDDQFSVERPDGSNFTLKIRSTKLEDSAMYFCASSEVGYRYFGAGTRLSVL.

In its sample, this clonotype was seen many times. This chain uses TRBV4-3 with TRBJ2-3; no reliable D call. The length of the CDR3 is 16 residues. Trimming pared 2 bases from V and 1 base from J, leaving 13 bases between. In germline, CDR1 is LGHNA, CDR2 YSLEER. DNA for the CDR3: TGCGCCAGCAGCCAATTCGCCGGTCCTGGCACAGATACGCAGTATTTT. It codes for CASSQFAGPGTDTQYF.

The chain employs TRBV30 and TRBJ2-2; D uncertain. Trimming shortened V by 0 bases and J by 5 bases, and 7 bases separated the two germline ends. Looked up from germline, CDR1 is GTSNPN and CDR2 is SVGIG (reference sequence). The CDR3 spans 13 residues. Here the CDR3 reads CAWSVRGTGELFF. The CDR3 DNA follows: TGTGCCTGGAGTGTACGCGGAACCGGGGAGCTGTTTTTT.

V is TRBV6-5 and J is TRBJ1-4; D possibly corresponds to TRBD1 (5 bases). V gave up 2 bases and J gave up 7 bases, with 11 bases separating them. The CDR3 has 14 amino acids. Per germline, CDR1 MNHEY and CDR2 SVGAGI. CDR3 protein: CASSYRGGTEKLFF. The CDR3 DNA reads TGTGCCAGCAGTTACCGGGGAGGGACTGAAAAACTGTTTTTT.

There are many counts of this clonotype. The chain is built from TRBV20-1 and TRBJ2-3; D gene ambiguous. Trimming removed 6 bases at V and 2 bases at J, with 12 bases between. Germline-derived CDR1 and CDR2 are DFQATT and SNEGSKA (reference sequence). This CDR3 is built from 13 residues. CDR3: CSARAVNTDTQYF. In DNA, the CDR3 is TGCAGTGCCCGGGCTGTCAACACAGATACGCAGTATTTT.

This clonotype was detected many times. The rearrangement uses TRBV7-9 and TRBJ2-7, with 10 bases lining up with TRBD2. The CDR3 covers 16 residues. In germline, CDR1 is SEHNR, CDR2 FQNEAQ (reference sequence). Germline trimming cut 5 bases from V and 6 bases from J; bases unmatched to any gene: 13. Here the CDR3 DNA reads TGTGCCAGCAGCCTACCGACCGGGACTAGCGCTCGCGAGCAGTACTTC. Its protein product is CASSLPTGTSAREQYF.

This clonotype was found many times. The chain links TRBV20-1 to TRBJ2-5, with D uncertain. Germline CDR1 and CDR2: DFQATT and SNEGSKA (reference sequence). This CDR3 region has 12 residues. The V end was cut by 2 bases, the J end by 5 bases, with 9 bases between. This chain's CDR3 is CSARLDAETQYF. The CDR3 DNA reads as TGCAGTGCTAGACTAGATGCGGAGACCCAGTACTTC.

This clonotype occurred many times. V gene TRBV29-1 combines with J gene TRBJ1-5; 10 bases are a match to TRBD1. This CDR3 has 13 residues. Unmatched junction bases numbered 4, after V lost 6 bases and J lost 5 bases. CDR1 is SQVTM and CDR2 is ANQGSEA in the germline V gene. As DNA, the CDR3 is TGCAGCGTATCCGGGACAGGGGATCAGCCCCAGCATTTT. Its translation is CSVSGTGDQPQHF.

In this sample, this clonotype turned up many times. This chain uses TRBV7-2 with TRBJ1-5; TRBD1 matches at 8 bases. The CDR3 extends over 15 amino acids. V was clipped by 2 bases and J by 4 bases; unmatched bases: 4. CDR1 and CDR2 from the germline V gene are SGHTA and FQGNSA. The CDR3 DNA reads TGTGCCAGCAGCTTATACAGGGGGGAGAATCAGCCCCAGCATTTT. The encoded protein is CASSLYRGENQPQHF.

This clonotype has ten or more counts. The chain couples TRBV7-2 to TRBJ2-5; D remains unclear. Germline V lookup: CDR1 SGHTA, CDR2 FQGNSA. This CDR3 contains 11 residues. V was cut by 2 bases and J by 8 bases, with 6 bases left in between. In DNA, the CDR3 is TGTGCCAGCAGCTTACTCGTAACCCAGTACTTC. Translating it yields CASSLLVTQYF.

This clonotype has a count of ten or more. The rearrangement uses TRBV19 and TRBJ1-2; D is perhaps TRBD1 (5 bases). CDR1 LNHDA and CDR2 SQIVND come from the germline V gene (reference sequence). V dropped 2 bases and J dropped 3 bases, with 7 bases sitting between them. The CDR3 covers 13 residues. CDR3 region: CASSIQGDYGYTF. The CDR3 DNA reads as TGTGCCAGTAGTATACAGGGAGACTATGGCTACACCTTC.

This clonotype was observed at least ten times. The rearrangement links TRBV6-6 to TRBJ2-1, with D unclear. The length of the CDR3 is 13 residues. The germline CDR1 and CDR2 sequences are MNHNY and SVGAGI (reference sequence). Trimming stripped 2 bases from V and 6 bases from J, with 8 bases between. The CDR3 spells CASSYTILNEQFF. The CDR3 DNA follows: TGTGCCAGCAGTTACACAATACTCAATGAGCAGTTCTTC.

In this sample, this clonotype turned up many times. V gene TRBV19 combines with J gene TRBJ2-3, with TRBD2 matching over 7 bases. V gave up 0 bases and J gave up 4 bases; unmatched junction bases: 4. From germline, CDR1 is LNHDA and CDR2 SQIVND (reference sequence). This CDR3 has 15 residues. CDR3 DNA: TGTGCCAGTAGTATAGATCAACTAGCGCCAGATACGCAGTATTTT. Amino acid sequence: CASSIDQLAPDTQYF.

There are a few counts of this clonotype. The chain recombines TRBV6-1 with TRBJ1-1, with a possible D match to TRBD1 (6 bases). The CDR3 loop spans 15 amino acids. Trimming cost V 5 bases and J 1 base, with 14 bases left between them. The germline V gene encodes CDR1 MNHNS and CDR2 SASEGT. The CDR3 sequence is CASSPIRGGNTEAFF. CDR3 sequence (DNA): TGTGCCAGCAGTCCCATACGAGGGGGGAACACTGAAGCTTTCTTT.

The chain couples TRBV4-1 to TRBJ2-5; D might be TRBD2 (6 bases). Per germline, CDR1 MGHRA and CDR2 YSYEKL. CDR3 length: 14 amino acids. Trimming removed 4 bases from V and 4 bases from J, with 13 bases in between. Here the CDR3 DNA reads TGCGCCAGCAGCCTCCTAGCGCTCATAGAGACCCAGTACTTC. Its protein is CASSLLALIETQYF.

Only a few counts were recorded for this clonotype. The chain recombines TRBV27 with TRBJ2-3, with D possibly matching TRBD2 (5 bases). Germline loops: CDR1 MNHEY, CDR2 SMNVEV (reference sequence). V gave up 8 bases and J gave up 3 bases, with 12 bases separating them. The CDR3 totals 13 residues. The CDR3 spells CASRSRRTDTQYF. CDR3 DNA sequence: TGTGCCAGCCGATCGAGGAGGACAGATACGCAGTATTTT.

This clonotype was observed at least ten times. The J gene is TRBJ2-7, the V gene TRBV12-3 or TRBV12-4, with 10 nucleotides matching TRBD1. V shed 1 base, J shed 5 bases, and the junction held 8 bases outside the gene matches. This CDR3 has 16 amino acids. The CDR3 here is CASSLGRGQGTHEQYF. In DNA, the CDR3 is TGTGCCAGCAGTTTAGGGCGGGGACAGGGGACCCACGAGCAGTACTTC.